These 26 T cell receptor beta chains share one sample of origin, sequenced in a study of T cells in Graves' hyperthyroidism and ophthalmopathy. Amplification targeted TCR beta CDR3 regions from RNA transcripts. TCR CDR3 regions were first amplified by RT-PCR with HTBI primers. TCRdb reprocessed the multiplex PCR reads via MiXCR and lists one record per CDR3 protein. This repertoire shows under 650,000 distinct CDR3 sequences, 15% to 20% found once; its top ten account for 3% to 4.5%. Sequenced: blood. The receptors originated from a woman under 40 with Graves' hyperthyroidism.

This clonotype was counted ten times or more. The V and J genes are TRBV18 and TRBJ1-2; D not certain. The CDR3 runs 13 residues. Trimming took off 6 bases at V and 8 bases at J, with 16 bases between the two ends. Per the germline V gene, CDR1 is KGHSH and CDR2 is LQKENI. This CDR3 reads CASSRTYQGGYTF. CDR3 in DNA: TGTGCCAGCTCGCGAACCTACCAAGGAGGCTACACCTTC.

This clonotype was observed at least ten times. The gene calls are TRBV12-3 or TRBV12-4 and TRBJ2-7, with D perhaps being TRBD1 or TRBD2 (5 bases each). V lost 10 bases and J lost 2, with 12 bases in between. There are 12 residues in the CDR3. CDR3 DNA sequence: TGTGCCACAAGGGACCTTACCTACGAGCAGTACTTC. Its translation: CATRDLTYEQYF.

This clonotype was counted ten times or more. The chain carries TRBV2 and TRBJ1-1; 7 nucleotides align to TRBD1. The CDR3 has 12 amino acids. Germline V gene lookup returns CDR1 SNHLY and CDR2 FYNNEI. The J segment lost 12 bases and the V segment lost 6 bases, leaving 10 bases of the junction unmatched. CDR3 residues: CASSLDRVGTFF. In DNA, the CDR3 is TGTGCCAGCAGCCTCGACAGGGTCGGGACTTTCTTT.

At least ten counts were recorded for this clonotype. The chain uses TRBV11-1 and TRBJ1-6, with 8 bases matching TRBD1. The germline CDR1 and CDR2 sequences are SGHAT and FQDESV (reference sequence). This CDR3 contains 14 residues. V shed 3 bases and J 7 bases; nucleotides not matched to a gene: 2. The CDR3 spells CASSLGQANSPLHF. In nucleotides, the CDR3 is TGTGCCAGCAGCTTGGGACAGGCAAATTCACCCCTCCACTTT.

This clonotype was counted at least ten times. The rearrangement uses TRBV2 and TRBJ1-5, with a tentative D call TRBD1 (5 bases). CDR1 SNHLY and CDR2 FYNNEI come from the germline V gene. V was cut by 2 bases and J by 4 bases, with 9 bases left in between. This CDR3 region has 14 residues. For the CDR3, the DNA is TGTGCCAGCAGTGAAATGGGGGAGAATCAGCCCCAGCATTTT. It encodes CASSEMGENQPQHF.

Only a few counts were recorded for this clonotype. The chain links TRBV11-3 to TRBJ2-1; no firm D call. The V end lost 1 base, the J end lost 6 bases, and 10 bases lay between the germline ends. Per the germline V gene, CDR1 is SGHNT and CDR2 is YENEEA. CDR3 length: 14 amino acids. The CDR3 is CASSLVGILNEQFF. Here the CDR3 DNA reads TGTGCCAGCAGCTTAGTAGGTATTCTCAATGAGCAGTTCTTC.

The chain links TRBV12-3 or TRBV12-4 to TRBJ2-1; 10 nucleotides line up with TRBD2. Trimming took 6 bases from V and 2 from J; bases not matched to a gene: 7. CDR3 length: 16 residues. CDR3 sequence (DNA): TGTGCCAGCAGCCCCGGACTAGCGGTCCCCTACAATGAGCAGTTCTTC. Translation: CASSPGLAVPYNEQFF.

This clonotype has only a few counts. The CDR3 loop is CATSAYDEQFF. DNA for the CDR3: TGTGCCACCAGCGCTTATGATGAGCAGTTCTTC. V usage is TRBV15 and J usage is TRBJ2-1; D is unresolved. V was pared by 5 bases and J by 8 bases, with 7 bases between. Germline loops: CDR1 LNHNV, CDR2 YYDKDF (reference sequence). This CDR3 comprises 11 residues.

The chain uses TRBV12-3 or TRBV12-4 and TRBJ1-4, with D unresolved. V lost 7 bases to trimming and J lost 6 bases, with 15 bases between them. CDR3 length equals 14 residues. In DNA form, the CDR3 reads TGTGCCAGCAACCACCCAAGGAGGGATGAAAAACTGTTTTTT. Protein sequence: CASNHPRRDEKLFF.

This clonotype turned up a few times. A much larger clone lies a single base off, so this may be a read error. This chain joins TRBV3-1 and TRBJ2-7; TRBD2 matches 7 bases. Germline V gene data show CDR1 as LGHDT and CDR2 as YNNKEL (reference sequence). This CDR3 contains 14 residues. CDR3 loop: CAGSQASGPYEQYF. Here the CDR3 DNA reads TGTGCCGGCAGCCAAGCTAGCGGACCCTACGAGCAGTACTTC.

The chain employs TRBV11-3 and TRBJ2-5; the D gene is possibly TRBD2 (5 bases). The CDR3 is made up of 16 amino acids. Trimming pared 5 bases from V and 5 bases from J, leaving 21 bases between. Looked up from germline, CDR1 is SGHNT and CDR2 is YENEEA. In DNA, the CDR3 is TGTGCCAGCAGCCAACTCAAGAAACTAGTTGGGGAGACCCAGTACTTC. It codes for CASSQLKKLVGETQYF.

This clonotype appeared a few times. Sequence at one end of the junction differs from germline and may be a read error. The gene calls are TRBV12-3 or TRBV12-4 and TRBJ2-1; D might be TRBD1 or TRBD2, each matching 7 bases. The CDR3 consists of 14 residues. The DNA for the CDR3 is TGTGCCAGCAGTTTCGACAGGGACTACAATGAGCAGCTCTTC. Its protein is CASSFDRDYNEQLF.

This clonotype has more than one count but fewer than ten. This chain connects TRBV7-9 to TRBJ2-5; the D gene is possibly TRBD2 (5 bases). Germline-derived CDR1 and CDR2 are SEHNR and FQNEAQ (reference sequence). V was cut by 5 bases and J by 0 bases, with 10 bases left in between. The CDR3 runs 14 residues. CDR3 nucleotides: TGTGCCAGCAGCCACGGCGGGCACCAAGAGACCCAGTACTTC. Amino acids: CASSHGGHQETQYF. The full variable domain, completed using reference TRBV7-9 and TRBJ2-5, is DTGVSQNPRHKITKRGQNVTFRCDPISEHNRLYWYRQTLGQGPEFLTYFQNEAQLEKSRLLSDRFSAERPKGSFSTLEIQRTEQGDSAMYLCASSHGGHQETQYFGPGTRLLVL.

The gene calls are TRBV20-1 and TRBJ2-3; 8 nucleotides match TRBD2. J gave up 4 bases and V 6 bases, and 6 bases lay outside the gene matches. This CDR3 is built from 13 residues. CDR1 is DFQATT and CDR2 is SNEGSKA in the germline V gene (reference sequence). The CDR3: CSASSGSSDTQYF. Here the CDR3 DNA reads TGCAGTGCATCGAGCGGGAGCTCAGATACGCAGTATTTT.

This clonotype has ten or more counts. The V and J genes are TRBV3-1 and TRBJ2-3, with D hard to call. Germline V gives CDR1 LGHDT, CDR2 YNNKEL (reference sequence). The CDR3 totals 14 residues. The V gene lost 0 bases and the J gene lost 0 bases, with 4 bases spanning the gap. CDR3 bases: TGTGCCAGCAGCCAAGATGTCAGCACAGATACGCAGTATTTT. Its protein product is CASSQDVSTDTQYF.

The CDR3 sequence is CASSFQSSGNTIYF. CDR3 nucleotide sequence: TGTGCCAGCAGCTTTCAGAGCTCTGGAAACACCATATATTTT. V usage is TRBV7-2 and J usage is TRBJ1-3; D is undetermined. The CDR3 consists of 14 residues. Germline V gene lookup returns CDR1 SGHTA and CDR2 FQGNSA. The V end lost 3 bases, the J end lost 0 bases, and 6 bases lay between the germline ends.

The V call is TRBV7-9, the J call TRBJ2-5; 11 bases agree with TRBD2. CDR3 length equals 15 residues. Trimming removed 6 bases from V and 5 bases from J; junction bases left unmatched: 8. Germline V gene data show CDR1 as SEHNR and CDR2 as FQNEAQ (reference sequence). The CDR3 reads CASSPSGRRAETQYF. The DNA for the CDR3 is TGTGCCAGCAGTCCTAGCGGGAGGAGGGCGGAGACCCAGTACTTC. Using reference TRBV7-9 and TRBJ2-5 for the parts outside the CDR3, the full variable domain is DTGVSQNPRHKITKRGQNVTFRCDPISEHNRLYWYRQTLGQGPEFLTYFQNEAQLEKSRLLSDRFSAERPKGSFSTLEIQRTEQGDSAMYLCASSPSGRRAETQYFGPGTRLLVL.

This clonotype was detected only a few times. The rearrangement uses TRBV20-1 and TRBJ2-4; 8 bases align to TRBD1. CDR3 length: 18 amino acids. Germline CDR1 and CDR2: DFQATT and SNEGSKA (reference sequence). The junction had 13 bases not matched to a gene; V was cut back by 3 bases and J by 0 bases. DNA for the CDR3: TGCAGTGCTAGGGACAGGGTGGGATTGCAACTAGCCAAAAACATTCAGTACTTC. This sequence encodes CSARDRVGLQLAKNIQYF.

The table lists this clonotype with a few counts. This chain uses TRBV7-3 with TRBJ2-5; D may be TRBD1 (6 bases). The V gene lost 5 bases and the J gene lost 1 base, with 11 bases spanning the gap. The length of the CDR3 is 14 residues. Germline CDR1 reads SGHTA; CDR2 reads FQGTGA. The DNA of the CDR3 is TGTGCCAGCAGCCCAGGACAGTCCCAAGAGACCCAGTACTTC. Translated: CASSPGQSQETQYF.

This clonotype occurred a few times. This chain joins TRBV28 and TRBJ1-2; D uncertain. The CDR3 is 12 amino acids. Trimming cost V 1 base and J 6 bases, with 6 bases left between them. From germline, CDR1 is MDHEN and CDR2 SYDVKM. CDR3 coding DNA: TGTGCCAGCAGTTTATCTGCAGATGGCTACACCTTC. Its translation is CASSLSADGYTF.

As regards this clonotype: A much larger clone lies one base from this, so it may be a read error. The chain uses TRBV6-1 and TRBJ2-1, with D perhaps matching TRBD1 or TRBD2 (6 bases each). Deletions cut 8 bases from V and 0 bases from J, with 17 bases between. Germline V lookup: CDR1 MNHNS, CDR2 SASEGT. This CDR3 comprises 16 residues. The CDR3 region is CASCKGGLSSYNEQFF. The CDR3 coding sequence is TGTGCCAGCTGCAAGGGGGGCTTGAGCTCCTACAATGAGCAGTTCTTC.

V and J are TRBV7-9 and TRBJ1-2; D remains unclear. CDR1 is SEHNR and CDR2 is FQNEAQ in the germline V gene (reference sequence). There are 14 residues in the CDR3. V was cut by 4 bases and J by 3 bases, with 12 bases left in between. CDR3 region: CASSSLRGDYGYTF. The CDR3 region has the DNA TGTGCCAGCAGCTCGCTTCGGGGTGACTATGGCTACACCTTC.

This clonotype appeared a few times. This clone may be a read error of a much larger clone one base away. The chain combines TRBV2 with TRBJ2-7; D is perhaps TRBD2 (7 bases). Looked up from germline, CDR1 is SNHLY and CDR2 is FYNNEI. Trimming shortened V by 4 bases and J by 7 bases, and 20 bases separated the two germline ends. CDR3 length equals 15 residues. DNA of the CDR3: TGTGCCAGCAGTGTAGCGCTTCTGGGGGGGGCAGAGCAGTACTTC. It translates to CASSVALLGGAEQYF. Full variable domain (outside the CDR3, taken from reference TRBV2 and TRBJ2-7): EPEVTQTPSHQVTQMGQEVILRCVPISNHLYFYWYRQILGQKVEFLVSFYNNEISEKSEIFDDQFSVERPDGSNFTLKIRSTKLEDSAMYFCASSVALLGGAEQYFGPGTRLTVT.

The chain employs TRBV4-1 and TRBJ1-1; D is undetermined. The CDR3 covers 15 residues. The germline V gene has CDR1 MGHRA and CDR2 YSYEKL. Trimming cost V 0 bases and J 0 bases, with 8 bases left between them. This chain's CDR3 is CASSQEAALNTEAFF. The CDR3, as DNA: TGCGCCAGCAGCCAAGAGGCAGCCTTGAACACTGAAGCTTTCTTT.

This clonotype was detected ten times or more. DNA for the CDR3: TGTGCCAGCAGCATAGCGGGAGGAACCGGGGAGCTGTTTTTT. This gives the protein CASSIAGGTGELFF. The rearrangement uses TRBV28 and TRBJ2-2; 10 nucleotides match TRBD2. Per germline, CDR1 MDHEN and CDR2 SYDVKM. The CDR3 loop spans 14 amino acids. V trimming: 6 bases; J trimming: 5 bases; junction bases outside the gene matches: 3. Filled out from reference TRBV28 and TRBJ2-2, the complete variable domain reads DVKVTQSSRYLVKRTGEKVFLECVQDMDHENMFWYRQDPGLGLRLIYFSYDVKMKEKGDIPEGYSVSREKKERFSLILESASTNQTSMYLCASSIAGGTGELFFGEGSRLTVL.

The chain joins TRBV27 to TRBJ2-7; a possible D gene is TRBD1 (5 bases). V was pared by 4 bases and J by 3 bases, with 13 bases between. The CDR3 runs 14 residues. CDR1 is MNHEY, CDR2 SMNVEV, per germline (reference sequence). This CDR3 is CASSYQGLGYEQYF. DNA for the CDR3: TGTGCCAGCAGTTATCAGGGTCTGGGCTACGAGCAGTACTTC.